This TCR beta chain was retrieved from a study of Tregs in tolerant kidney transplant recipients (dated by TCRdb to about 2019). With regard to the full study: Transplants used related donors with nonmyeloablative bone marrow transplantation; mixed chimerism was transient in the human trials. TCRbeta sequencing was used in the study to identify donor-specific regulatory T cells before combined kidney and bone marrow transplantation, and the identified cells were then tracked after transplant.

What this sample's time point label stands for: blood sample drawn before combined kidney and bone marrow transplant. Thawed PBMCs were FACS-sorted into unstimulated Tregs (CD4+CD25+CD127-), CD4+ non-Tregs (CD4+CD25-), CD4 cells and CD8 cells. The patients were a few recipients of combined kidney and bone marrow transplants from the ITN036ST trial, and samples were available only from these trial subjects. Healthy control blood was processed to PBMCs by Ficoll density gradient and cryopreserved, and patient PBMCs were collected before and after transplant. V is cut by 2 bases and J by 5 bases, and the space between the germline ends is 9 bases. Based on the germline V gene, the CDR1 and CDR2 sequences are KGHSH and LQKENI. From the cysteine through the phenylalanine, the CDR3 covers 14 amino acids. The DNA covers only part of the CDR3, 33 bases in frame from base 1. Genomic DNA was extracted from sorted cells with the QIAGEN DNeasy Blood and Tissue Kit for TCRbeta CDR3 sequencing. Through immunoSEQ, high-throughput TCRbeta CDR3 sequencing was done commercially, including PCR amplification with internal controls and bias correction. Per the authors' processing: Unique productive TCRbeta sequences were defined by CDR3 nucleotide sequence when primers matched and otherwise by CDR3 amino acid sequence together with Vbeta and Jbeta genes. To correct for sorting error, sequences found in more than one sorted population at a frequency ratio of 2:1 or less were discarded, and the remaining shared sequences were assigned to the population with the higher frequency. A sequence counted as donor-reactive if, in CFSE-low cells, the sequence had a frequency of at least 0.01% and was expanded at least 5-fold compared with unstimulated cells. Jensen-Shannon divergence calculated on the top 100 TCRbeta sequences ranked by frequency was used to measure repertoire divergence. For samples with multiple sequencing runs, sorting error was corrected in each run separately before the runs were combined. In TCRdb, the immuneACCESS table is reduced to in-frame sequences with V and J assigned. These tables do not hold every clone; where another copy was compared, an unresolved V gene accounts for under half, and the others remain unexplained. The V and J calls and the clone size are those of that table, but D and trimming were determined from the DNA. The table kept for this sample lists tens of thousands of clones. The ten largest make up roughly 0.8% of the sample.

Results the study describes overall, beyond this receptor: Donor-specific Treg expansion exceeded global Treg expansion in tolerant patients, suggesting antigen-driven rather than nonspecific expansion. Biological reproducibility was not directly addressed, though technical replication error appeared minimal. PCR primers changed over time for some patients, so nucleotide-level comparison across those patients' samples was not possible. The most biologically relevant and donor-specific TCRbeta repertoire appeared to be identified by expanding Tregs with activated donor B cells. The study was limited by small patient numbers, and the findings need validation in larger populations and under other immunosuppression protocols.

With regard to this clone: Its antigen is not yet known. The read stops 3 residues short of the end of the CDR3; the missing end is completed from the germline J gene.

The material was CD4+ T cells from blood, obtained before the transplant. This receptor chain uses TRBV18 and TRBJ1-4; no D gene call is confident. The receptor was isolated from a human donor who received a combined kidney and bone marrow transplant. CDR3 sequence: CASSPGTGNEKLFF. CDR3 bases read: TGTGCCAGCTCACCAGGCACCGGGAATGAAAAA.